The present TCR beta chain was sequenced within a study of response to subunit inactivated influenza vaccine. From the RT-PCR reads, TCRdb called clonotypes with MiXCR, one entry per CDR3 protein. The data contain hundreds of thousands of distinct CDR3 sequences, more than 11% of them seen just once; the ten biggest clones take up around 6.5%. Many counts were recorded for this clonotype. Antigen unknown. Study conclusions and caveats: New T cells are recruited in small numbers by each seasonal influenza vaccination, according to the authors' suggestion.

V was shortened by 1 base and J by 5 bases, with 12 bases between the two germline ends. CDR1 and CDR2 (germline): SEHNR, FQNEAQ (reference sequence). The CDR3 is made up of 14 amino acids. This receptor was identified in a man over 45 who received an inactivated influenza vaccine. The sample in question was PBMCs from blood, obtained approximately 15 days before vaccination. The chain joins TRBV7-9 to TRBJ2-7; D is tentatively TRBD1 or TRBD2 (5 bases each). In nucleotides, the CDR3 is TGTGCCAGCAGCTTAGGTGGGGGTGAAAACGAGCAGTACTTC. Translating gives CASSLGGGENEQYF.